The present TCR beta chain was sequenced within a study of blood T cell repertoires in COVID-19. Study-wide background: Acute and convalescent COVID-19 specimens originated in the United States, Italy and Spain. T cells, B-cell-depleted T cells, or PBMCs supplied cDNA or gDNA.

CDR1 and CDR2 (germline): SGHRS, YFSETQ. The length of the CDR3 is 18 residues. V lost 4 bases to trimming and J lost 0 bases; unmatched junction nucleotides: 12. Original analysis: Amplifying reference gene primers gave estimates of nucleated cell counts. The method was immunoSEQ multiplex PCR; TCRdb's version includes in-frame clones alone and lacks a portion of them. The V and J calls and the clone size are those of that table, but D and trimming were determined from the DNA. The sample shows about 300,000 clones, approximately 88% of them seen only once. The chain is built from TRBV5-1 and TRBJ2-2; TRBD2 aligns across 7 bases. Sequencing used peripheral blood. This receptor was identified in a woman aged 30 to 39 who had recovered from COVID-19. CDR3 residues: CASSPSPPGTTNTGELFF. CDR3 bases: TGCGCCAGCAGCCCCTCCCCGCCCGGGACTACGAACACCGGGGAGCTGTTTTTT. Full variable domain (rest looked up from reference TRBV5-1 and TRBJ2-2): KAGVTQTPRYLIKTRGQQVTLSCSPISGHRSVSWYQQTPGQGLQFLFEYFSETQRNKGNFPGRFSGRQFSNSRSEMNVSTLELGDSALYLCASSPSPPGTTNTGELFFGEGSRLTVL.